The present T cell receptor (beta chain) was sequenced within a study of regulatory T cells in long-lasting Graves disease. The germline V gene encodes CDR1 KGHSH and CDR2 LQKENI. Trimming stripped 3 bases from V and 3 bases from J, with 12 bases between. The CDR3 has 14 residues. Time point meaning: persistent/refractory GD, antithyroid drugs over 5 years with positive TRAb. TCR sequences were obtained from RNA taken from PBMCs. A word on this clonotype: Its antigen is unidentified.

The study's findings and limits: Persistent Graves' patients showed a TCR diversity that was lower than that of newly diagnosed ones. Researchers reported studying only peripheral blood, not thyroid tissue. TRBV28 was favored in persistent disease, as were TRBJ1-2 and TRBJ2-5. The small sample size may have reduced accuracy.

CDR3 regions were amplified by Arm-PCR using iRepertoire HTBI primers to build TCR beta libraries. TCRdb re-called the multiplex PCR reads with MiXCR, one entry per CDR3 protein. The profile shows roughly 450,000 distinct CDR3 sequences, around 20% of them singletons. The TCR was taken from a female donor with Graves disease. Sequenced here: peripheral blood mononuclear cells (PBMCs), sampled when the disease was refractory, from a patient treated with antithyroid drugs. The rearrangement uses TRBV18 and TRBJ2-7, with D perhaps TRBD1 (6 bases). CDR3 region: CASSPFGQHYEQYF. DNA of the CDR3: TGTGCCAGCTCACCGTTTGGACAGCACTACGAGCAGTACTTC.